This TCR beta chain was observed in a study of low-dose radiotherapy and immunotherapy resistance in tumors. Study overall: The study delivered 0.5 Gy per fraction every 2 weeks to Cohort 1, totaling 6.5 Gy. Doses delivered to Cohort 2 were 1 Gy per fraction every two weeks, amounting to 13 Gy over 26 weeks.

Noted time point: before trial treatment. First-strand cDNA used TRAV- and TRBV-specific primers, covering alpha and beta chains. Both a constant-region primer and a V-primer adapter served to amplify TCRs across roughly 22 PCR cycles. Via MiXCR, TCRdb re-called the reads, giving one row per CDR3 protein. The sample has tens of thousands of distinct CDR3 sequences, roughly a quarter seen once; the top ten hold roughly 5.6%. This clonotype was detected ten times or more. The V gene's germline CDR1 is SGHRS and CDR2 YFSETQ. Deletions cut 0 bases from V and 0 bases from J, with 11 bases between. This CDR3 has 16 residues.

The sample was PBMCs, taken before treatment. The rearrangement links TRBV5-1 to TRBJ2-3, with D hard to call. The TCR was taken from a male donor with prostate cancer. This CDR3 is CASSLGVAVSTDTQYF. The CDR3 DNA follows: TGCGCCAGCAGCTTGGGGGTTGCGGTTAGCACAGATACGCAGTATTTT.